This TCR beta chain derives from a study of cytotoxic CD8 clonotypes in ibrutinib-treated CLL. Per germline, CDR1 SGDLS and CDR2 YYNGEE. The CDR3 consists of 15 residues. V shed 7 bases and J 5 bases; nucleotides not matched to a gene: 6. Clones were sequenced by immunoSEQ multiplex PCR, and TCRdb holds only the in-frame ones, with some missing. The sample has roughly 150,000 clones; about 70% are singletons. This receptor was taken from a human donor with chronic lymphocytic leukemia. The material sequenced was PBMCs, taken after 24 months of ibrutinib treatment. J is TRBJ2-3 and V is TRBV9; the match to TRBD2 covers 14 bases. The CDR3 loop reads CASGRGLAGVDTQYF. CDR3 coding DNA: TGTGCCAGCGGGCGGGGACTAGCGGGAGTAGATACGCAGTATTTT. Supplemented by reference TRBV9 and TRBJ2-3, the full variable domain reads DSGVTQTPKHLITATGQRVTLRCSPRSGDLSVYWYQQSLDQGLQFLIQYYNGEERAKGNILERFSAQQFPDLHSELNLSSLELGDSALYFCASGRGLAGVDTQYFGPGTRLTVL.